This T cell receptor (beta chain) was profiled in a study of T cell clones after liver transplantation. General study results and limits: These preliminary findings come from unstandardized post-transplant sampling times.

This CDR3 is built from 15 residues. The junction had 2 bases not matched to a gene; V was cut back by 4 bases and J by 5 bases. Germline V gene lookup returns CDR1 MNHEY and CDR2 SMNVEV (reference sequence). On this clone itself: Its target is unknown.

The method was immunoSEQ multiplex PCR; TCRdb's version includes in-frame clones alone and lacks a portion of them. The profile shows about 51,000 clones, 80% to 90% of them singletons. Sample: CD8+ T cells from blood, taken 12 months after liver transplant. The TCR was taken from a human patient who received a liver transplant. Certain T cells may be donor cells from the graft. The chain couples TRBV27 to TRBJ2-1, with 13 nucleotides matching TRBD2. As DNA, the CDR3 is TGTGCCAGCAGTTCGGGACTAGCGGGAAACAATGAGCAGTTCTTC. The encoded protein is CASSSGLAGNNEQFF.